Each of the 18 T cell receptor beta chains below was sequenced from the same sample in a study of T cell repertoires in cytomegalovirus infection. TCRdb re-called the reads through MiXCR, storing one row per CDR3 protein. This sample has about 310,000 distinct CDR3 sequences, with 20% to 25% found just once. These TCRs are of unknown antigen specificity. This sample comprised cultured PBMCs, obtained from culture after CMV antigen stimulation. The receptors were gathered from a human donor in good health (CMV status not recorded). Some clones in this sample may be carry-over from other donors' samples.

The chain carries TRBV28 and TRBJ2-7, with 13 bases aligning to TRBD2. This CDR3 is built from 14 residues. Germline V gene data show CDR1 as MDHEN and CDR2 as SYDVKM. V was pared by 5 bases and J by 9 bases, with 7 bases of the junction left unmatched. The CDR3 loop is CASSEGLAGLGQYF. Here the CDR3 DNA reads TGTGCCAGCAGTGAGGGACTAGCGGGACTCGGGCAGTACTTC.

This clonotype was observed a few times. The chain employs TRBV9 and TRBJ1-1; D remains ambiguous. The germline gives CDR1 SGDLS, CDR2 YYNGEE. The CDR3 covers 16 residues. V shed 0 bases and J shed 0 bases, with 12 bases lying between them. Here the CDR3 reads CASSVVFRVMNTEAFF. As DNA, the CDR3 is TGTGCCAGCAGCGTAGTGTTCCGGGTTATGAACACTGAAGCTTTCTTT.

This clonotype came up many times. The V and J genes are TRBV6-1 and TRBJ1-1; 7 positions match TRBD1. Germline V lookup: CDR1 MNHNS, CDR2 SASEGT. The CDR3 is 15 amino acids. The V and J ends lost 5 bases and 0 bases, in that order; junction bases with no gene match: 6. CDR3 sequence: CASSPQGQLNTEAFF. In DNA, the CDR3 is TGTGCCAGCAGTCCCCAGGGACAGCTGAACACTGAAGCTTTCTTT.

This chain joins TRBV20-1 and TRBJ2-7, with 9 bases identical to TRBD2. The CDR3 is 13 amino acids. Germline V gene sequence: CDR1 DFQATT, CDR2 SNEGSKA (reference sequence). The V segment lost 4 bases and the J segment 3 bases; nucleotides outside the gene matches: 4. The CDR3 DNA is TGCAGTGCTACAGGACTAGCGAGCTACGAGCAGTACTTC. Protein: CSATGLASYEQYF.

The chain uses TRBV12-3 or TRBV12-4 and TRBJ1-1; D may be TRBD1 (5 bases). The CDR3 extends over 14 amino acids. Trimming removed 7 bases at V and 4 bases at J, with 16 bases between. The DNA of the CDR3 is TGTGCCAGCATTAAGGGGTTGGTGAGCACTGAAGCTTTCTTT. Its protein product is CASIKGLVSTEAFF.

In DNA, the CDR3 is TGTGCCAGCAGCTCGGACAGGGCACATGGCTACACCTTC. Translating gives CASSSDRAHGYTF. The chain recombines TRBV5-4 with TRBJ1-2, with TRBD1 matching 8 bases. This CDR3 contains 13 residues. V lost 3 bases to trimming and J lost 6 bases; unmatched junction nucleotides: 4. Germline V gives CDR1 SGHNT, CDR2 YYREEE (reference sequence).

V gene TRBV7-3 combines with J gene TRBJ2-1; D uncertain. V lost 5 bases and J 5 bases, leaving 13 bases between the germline ends. CDR1 is SGHTA and CDR2 is FQGTGA in the germline V gene. This CDR3 is 14 amino acids long. Here the CDR3 reads CASSPTLANNEQFF. The CDR3 DNA is TGTGCCAGCAGCCCGACACTGGCGAACAATGAGCAGTTCTTC.

The rearrangement uses TRBV6-2 or TRBV6-3 and TRBJ2-3, with D hard to call. The germline V gene has CDR1 MNHEY and CDR2 SVGEGT. The CDR3 sequence is 13 residues long. Trimming removed 6 bases from V and 4 bases from J, with 11 bases in between. The CDR3 protein is CASSLDEADTQYF. CDR3 in DNA: TGTGCCAGCAGCCTGGACGAAGCAGATACGCAGTATTTT.

The chain is built from TRBV7-9 and TRBJ1-1, with D perhaps matching TRBD1 (6 bases). The germline V gene has CDR1 SEHNR and CDR2 FQNEAQ (reference sequence). This CDR3 region has 14 residues. The germline V and J ends were trimmed by 4 bases and 3 bases, with 12 bases remaining between them. CDR3 bases: TGTGCCAGCAGCTCGCAACAGGGCGACACTGAAGCTTTCTTT. Translating gives CASSSQQGDTEAFF.

The chain recombines TRBV6-2 or TRBV6-3 with TRBJ2-3; 10 bases are a match to TRBD1. V trimming: 7 bases; J trimming: 3 bases; junction bases outside the gene matches: 7. The V gene's germline CDR1 is MNHEY and CDR2 SVGEGT. CDR3 length: 15 residues. The CDR3 is CASTRQGAFTDTQYF. The CDR3 DNA reads TGTGCCAGCACAAGACAGGGGGCTTTTACAGATACGCAGTATTTT.

The chain employs TRBV6-8 and TRBJ1-5; D not resolved. This CDR3 is built from 13 residues. V lost 5 bases and J 5 bases, leaving 10 bases between the germline ends. From germline, CDR1 is MNHGY and CDR2 SAAAGT. DNA of the CDR3: TGTGCCAGCAGTCGGACGGAATATCAGCCCCAGCATTTT. Amino acid sequence: CASSRTEYQPQHF.

The chain recombines TRBV15 with TRBJ2-7, with D perhaps matching TRBD1 (5 bases). V lost 1 base and J lost 13, with 17 bases in between. The V gene's germline CDR1 is LNHNV and CDR2 YYDKDF (reference sequence). The CDR3 is made up of 13 amino acids. The chain's CDR3 is CATSRGGSGHPYF. The CDR3 DNA follows: TGTGCCACCAGCAGAGGAGGCAGTGGACACCCATACTTC.

This clonotype was seen more than once but under ten times. The V gene is TRBV7-2, the J gene TRBJ2-1; tentatively, D is TRBD2 (5 bases). This CDR3 has 14 residues. V lost 8 bases and J 5 bases, leaving 16 bases between the germline ends. Per the germline V gene, CDR1 is SGHTA and CDR2 is FQGNSA. CDR3 residues: CASVGPSGNNEQFF. The CDR3 bases are TGTGCCAGCGTTGGGCCGAGCGGCAACAATGAGCAGTTCTTC.

The chain links TRBV6-1 to TRBJ2-7; D remains ambiguous. The V gene lost 8 bases and the J gene lost 2 bases, with 4 bases spanning the gap. The length of the CDR3 is 10 residues. The germline CDR1 and CDR2 sequences are MNHNS and SASEGT. The CDR3 DNA is TGTGCCAGCGGGGCCTACGAGCAGTACTTC. Residues: CASGAYEQYF.

This chain's CDR3 is CSASSVEYGYTF. CDR3 in DNA: TGCAGTGCTAGCTCCGTCGAGTATGGCTACACCTTC. The V and J genes are TRBV20-1 and TRBJ1-2; no clear D. The CDR3 contains 12 residues. Trimming pared 3 bases from V and 5 bases from J, leaving 10 bases between. The germline CDR1 and CDR2 sequences are DFQATT and SNEGSKA (reference sequence).

This sequence joins TRBV20-1 and TRBJ1-5; D is ambiguous. The CDR3 spans 16 residues. Deletions cut 5 bases from V and 1 base from J, with 18 bases between. Germline CDR1 is DFQATT and CDR2 is SNEGSKA (reference sequence). The CDR3 spells CSAPRTGNRSNQPQHF. The DNA of the CDR3 is TGCAGTGCTCCTCGGACGGGGAATAGGAGCAATCAGCCCCAGCATTTT.

The chain couples TRBV4-3 to TRBJ2-1; the D gene is possibly TRBD2 (7 bases). CDR3 length: 18 residues. Germline lookup yields CDR1 LGHNA and CDR2 YSLEER. V gave up 0 bases and J gave up 3 bases, with 18 bases separating them. CDR3 DNA sequence: TGCGCCAGCAGCCAAGATGAAGGGGGGCTAGCGGTCTACAATGAGCAGTTCTTC. It yields the protein CASSQDEGGLAVYNEQFF.

On this clonotype itself: A much larger clone differs from this one at a single base, so this may be a read error. V and J are TRBV28 and TRBJ2-7; 7 positions agree with TRBD1. CDR3 length equals 15 residues. Germline lookup yields CDR1 MDHEN and CDR2 SYDVKM. The ends lost 5 bases at V and 0 bases at J; junction bases unmatched: 7. The CDR3 reads CASSPPGQFSYEQYF. The CDR3, as DNA: TGTGCCAGCAGTCCCCCGGGACAGTTCTCCTACGAGCAGTACTTC.